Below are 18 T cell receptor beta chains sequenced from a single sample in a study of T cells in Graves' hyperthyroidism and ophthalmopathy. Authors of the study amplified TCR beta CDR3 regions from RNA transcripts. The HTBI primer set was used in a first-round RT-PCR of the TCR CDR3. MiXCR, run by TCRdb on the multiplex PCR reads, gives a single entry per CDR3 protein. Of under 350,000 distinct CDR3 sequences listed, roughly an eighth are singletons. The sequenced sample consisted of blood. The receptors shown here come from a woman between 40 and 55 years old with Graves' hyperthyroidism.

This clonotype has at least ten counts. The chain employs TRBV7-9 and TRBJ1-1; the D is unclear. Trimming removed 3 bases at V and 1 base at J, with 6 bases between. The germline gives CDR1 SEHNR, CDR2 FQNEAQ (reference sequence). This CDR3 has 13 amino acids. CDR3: CASSFEGNTEAFF. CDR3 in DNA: TGTGCCAGCAGCTTCGAGGGGAACACTGAAGCTTTCTTT.

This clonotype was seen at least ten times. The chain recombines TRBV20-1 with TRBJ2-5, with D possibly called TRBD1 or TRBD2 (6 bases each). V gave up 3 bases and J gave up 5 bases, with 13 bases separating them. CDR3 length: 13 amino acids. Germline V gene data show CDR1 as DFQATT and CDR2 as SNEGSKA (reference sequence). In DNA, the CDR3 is TGCAGTGCTAGGGAGGGGGGAACCGAGACCCAGTACTTC. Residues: CSAREGGTETQYF.

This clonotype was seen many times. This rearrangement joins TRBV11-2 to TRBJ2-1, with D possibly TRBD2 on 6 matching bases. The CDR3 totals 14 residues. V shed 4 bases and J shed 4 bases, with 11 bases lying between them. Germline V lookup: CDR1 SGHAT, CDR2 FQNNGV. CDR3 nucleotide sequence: TGTGCCAGCAGCTCGAGCGGGCCTTACAATGAGCAGTTCTTC. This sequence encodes CASSSSGPYNEQFF.

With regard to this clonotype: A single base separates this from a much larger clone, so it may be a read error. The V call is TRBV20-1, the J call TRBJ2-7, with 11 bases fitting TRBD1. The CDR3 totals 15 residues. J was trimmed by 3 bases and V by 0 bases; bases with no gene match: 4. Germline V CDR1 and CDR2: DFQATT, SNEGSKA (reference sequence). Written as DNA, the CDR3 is TGCAGTGCTAGAGACAGGGGGACAGGGGGCTACGAGCAGTACTTC. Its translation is CSARDRGTGGYEQYF.

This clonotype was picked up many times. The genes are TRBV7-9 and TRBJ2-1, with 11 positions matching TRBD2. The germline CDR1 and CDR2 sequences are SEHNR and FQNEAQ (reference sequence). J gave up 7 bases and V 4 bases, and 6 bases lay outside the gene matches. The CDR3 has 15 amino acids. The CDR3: CASSSRGTSGNEQFF. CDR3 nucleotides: TGTGCCAGCAGCTCGCGAGGGACTAGCGGTAATGAGCAGTTCTTC. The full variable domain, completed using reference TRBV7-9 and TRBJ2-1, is DTGVSQNPRHKITKRGQNVTFRCDPISEHNRLYWYRQTLGQGPEFLTYFQNEAQLEKSRLLSDRFSAERPKGSFSTLEIQRTEQGDSAMYLCASSSRGTSGNEQFFGPGTRLTVL.

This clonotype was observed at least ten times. The CDR3 nucleotides are TGCAGTGCTAGAGATTTGGGGGGCTACACCTTC. Translated: CSARDLGGYTF. This rearrangement joins TRBV20-1 to TRBJ1-2; D uncertain. Germline CDR1 DFQATT, CDR2 SNEGSKA (reference sequence). The V end lost 0 bases, the J end lost 8 bases, and 7 bases lay between the germline ends. CDR3 length equals 11 residues.

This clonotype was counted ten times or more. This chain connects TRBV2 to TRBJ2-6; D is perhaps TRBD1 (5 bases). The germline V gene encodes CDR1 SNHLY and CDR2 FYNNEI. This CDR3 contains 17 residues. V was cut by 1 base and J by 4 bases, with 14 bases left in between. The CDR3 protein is CASSEEVRAQGANVLTF. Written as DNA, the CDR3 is TGTGCCAGCAGTGAAGAAGTCAGGGCTCAGGGGGCCAACGTCCTGACTTTC. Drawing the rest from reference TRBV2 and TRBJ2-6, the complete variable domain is EPEVTQTPSHQVTQMGQEVILRCVPISNHLYFYWYRQILGQKVEFLVSFYNNEISEKSEIFDDQFSVERPDGSNFTLKIRSTKLEDSAMYFCASSEEVRAQGANVLTFGAGSRLTVL.

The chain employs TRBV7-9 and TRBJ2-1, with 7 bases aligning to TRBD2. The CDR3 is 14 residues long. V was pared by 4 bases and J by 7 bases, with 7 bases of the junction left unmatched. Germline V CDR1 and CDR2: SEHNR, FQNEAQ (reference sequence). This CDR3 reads CASSYGTTKNEQFF. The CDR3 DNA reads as TGTGCCAGCAGCTACGGGACTACTAAGAATGAGCAGTTCTTC.

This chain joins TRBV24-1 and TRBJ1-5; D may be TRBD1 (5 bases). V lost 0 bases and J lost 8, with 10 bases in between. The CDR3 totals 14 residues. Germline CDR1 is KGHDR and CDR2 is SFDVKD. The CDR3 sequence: CATSDLASGEPQHF. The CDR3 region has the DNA TGTGCCACCAGTGATTTGGCTTCGGGGGAGCCCCAGCATTTT.

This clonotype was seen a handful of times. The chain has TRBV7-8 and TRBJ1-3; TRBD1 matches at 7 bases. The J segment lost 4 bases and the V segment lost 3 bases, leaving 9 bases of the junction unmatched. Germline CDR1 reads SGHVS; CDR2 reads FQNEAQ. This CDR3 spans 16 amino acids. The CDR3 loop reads CASSFTIDRAGNTIYF. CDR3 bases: TGTGCCAGCAGCTTCACGATCGACAGGGCCGGAAACACCATATATTTT.

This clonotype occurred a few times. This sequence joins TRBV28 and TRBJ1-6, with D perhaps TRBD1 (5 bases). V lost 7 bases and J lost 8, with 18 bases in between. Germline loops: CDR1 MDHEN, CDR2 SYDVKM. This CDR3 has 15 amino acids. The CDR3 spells CASTPGGGSDSPLHF. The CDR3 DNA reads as TGTGCCAGCACCCCTGGGGGAGGAAGCGATTCACCCCTCCACTTT.

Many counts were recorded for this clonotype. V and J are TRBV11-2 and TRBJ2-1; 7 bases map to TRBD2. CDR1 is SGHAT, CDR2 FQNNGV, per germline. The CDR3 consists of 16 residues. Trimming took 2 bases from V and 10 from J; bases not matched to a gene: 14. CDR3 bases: TGTGCCAGCAGCTTAAGCGTCAGTGGGAGGGCAGGAGAGCAGTTCTTC. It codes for CASSLSVSGRAGEQFF. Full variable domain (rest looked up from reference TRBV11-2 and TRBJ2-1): EAGVAQSPRYKIIEKRQSVAFWCNPISGHATLYWYQQILGQGPKLLIQFQNNGVVDDSQLPKDRFSAERLKGVDSTLKIQPAKLEDSAVYLCASSLSVSGRAGEQFFGPGTRLTVL.

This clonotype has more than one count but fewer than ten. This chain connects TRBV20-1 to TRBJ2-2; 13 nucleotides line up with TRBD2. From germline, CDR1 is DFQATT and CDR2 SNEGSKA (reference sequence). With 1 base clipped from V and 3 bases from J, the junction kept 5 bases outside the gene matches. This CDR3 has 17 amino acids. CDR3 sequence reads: CSARALAGGDHTGELFF. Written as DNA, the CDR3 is TGCAGTGCTAGAGCACTAGCGGGAGGGGATCACACCGGGGAGCTGTTTTTT.

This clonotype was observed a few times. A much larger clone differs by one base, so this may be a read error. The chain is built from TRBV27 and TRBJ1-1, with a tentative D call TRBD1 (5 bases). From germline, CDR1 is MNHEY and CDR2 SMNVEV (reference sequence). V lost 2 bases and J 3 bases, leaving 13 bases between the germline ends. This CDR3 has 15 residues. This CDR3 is CASSLIGAGDTEAFF. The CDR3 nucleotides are TGTGCCAGCAGTTTAATAGGGGCGGGGGACACTGAAGCTTTCTTT.

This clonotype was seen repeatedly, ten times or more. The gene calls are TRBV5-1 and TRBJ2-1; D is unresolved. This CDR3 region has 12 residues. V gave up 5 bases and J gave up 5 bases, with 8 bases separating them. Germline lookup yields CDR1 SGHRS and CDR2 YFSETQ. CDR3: CASRESNNEQFF. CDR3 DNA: TGCGCCAGCAGGGAATCTAACAATGAGCAGTTCTTC.

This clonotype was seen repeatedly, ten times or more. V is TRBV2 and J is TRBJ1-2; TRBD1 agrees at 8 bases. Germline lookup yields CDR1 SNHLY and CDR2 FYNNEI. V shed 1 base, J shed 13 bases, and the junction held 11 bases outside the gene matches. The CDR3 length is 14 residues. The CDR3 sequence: CASSEGTGLWFFTF. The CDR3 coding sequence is TGTGCCAGCAGTGAAGGGACAGGGTTGTGGTTTTTCACCTTC.

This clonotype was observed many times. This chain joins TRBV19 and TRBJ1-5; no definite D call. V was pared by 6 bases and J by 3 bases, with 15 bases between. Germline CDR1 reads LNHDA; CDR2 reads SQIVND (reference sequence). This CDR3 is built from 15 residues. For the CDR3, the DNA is TGTGCCAGTAGCGCGGGGTTCCGGGACAATCAGCCCCAGCATTTT. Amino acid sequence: CASSAGFRDNQPQHF.

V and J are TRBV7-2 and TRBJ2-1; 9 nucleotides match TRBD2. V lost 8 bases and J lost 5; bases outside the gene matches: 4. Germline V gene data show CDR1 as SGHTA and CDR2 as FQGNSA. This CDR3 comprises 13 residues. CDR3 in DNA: TGTGCCAGCGCGGGAGGGCGGCACAATGAGCAGTTCTTC. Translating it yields CASAGGRHNEQFF.